These 30 T cell receptor beta chains originate from one sample sequenced in a study of T cell responses to AZD1222 COVID-19 vaccine. Using immunoSEQ multiplex PCR, the repertoire was profiled, and TCRdb retains in-frame clones only, with some absent. The sample holds more than 80,000 clones, 88% seen once. The sample consisted of peripheral blood, taken on day 0 of AZD1222 vaccination. The receptors originated from an adult in good health.

The chain carries TRBV9 and TRBJ2-2, with D possibly matching TRBD1 (6 bases). The CDR3 loop spans 16 amino acids. V lost 1 base to trimming and J lost 0 bases, with 10 bases between them. CDR1 and CDR2 (germline): SGDLS, YYNGEE. CDR3 coding DNA: TGTGCCAGCAGCGTATCTGACAGGACGAACACCGGGGAGCTGTTTTTT. Translated: CASSVSDRTNTGELFF.

The J gene is TRBJ2-2, the V gene TRBV5-1; 8 nucleotides align to TRBD2. Trimming cost V 4 bases and J 5 bases; bases outside gene matches: 7. The V gene's germline CDR1 is SGHRS and CDR2 YFSETQ. The CDR3 runs to 15 residues. CDR3 coding DNA: TGCGCCAGCAGCACCTTAGCGGGAAGGACCGGGGAGCTGTTTTTT. It specifies CASSTLAGRTGELFF.

This rearrangement joins TRBV19 to TRBJ2-1; D is tentatively TRBD1 or TRBD2 (5 bases each). Trimming removed 2 bases at V and 6 bases at J, with 8 bases between. Per the germline V gene, CDR1 is LNHDA and CDR2 is SQIVND (reference sequence). The CDR3 extends over 13 amino acids. The CDR3 region is CASSIRGVNEQFF. The CDR3 bases are TGTGCCAGTAGTATAAGAGGGGTCAATGAGCAGTTCTTC.

The genes are TRBV3-1 (or the pseudogene TRBV3-2) and TRBJ2-1; D remains unclear. V gave up 1 base and J gave up 15 bases, with 16 bases separating them. Looked up from germline, CDR1 is LGHDT and CDR2 is YNNKEL (reference sequence). This CDR3 spans 13 amino acids. This CDR3 is CASSQVGSIPGFF. The CDR3 coding sequence is TGTGCCAGCAGCCAAGTAGGATCCATCCCGGGGTTCTTC.

The chain is built from TRBV19 and TRBJ2-3; the match to TRBD2 covers 9 bases. V lost 5 bases, J lost 4 bases, and 7 bases stayed unmatched. The CDR3 totals 15 residues. CDR1 LNHDA and CDR2 SQIVND come from the germline V gene (reference sequence). The CDR3: CASSGLAGIADTQYF. In DNA, the CDR3 is TGTGCCAGTAGTGGCCTAGCGGGAATCGCAGATACGCAGTATTTT.

The CDR3 is CASSLVGGLNYGYTF. In DNA form, the CDR3 reads TGTGCCAGCAGCTTGGTTGGGGGTTTAAACTATGGCTACACCTTC. The V call is TRBV5-6, the J call TRBJ1-2; tentatively, D is TRBD1 (5 bases). Trimming stripped 0 bases from V and 2 bases from J, with 11 bases between. The CDR3 runs to 15 residues. Germline CDR1 SGHDT, CDR2 YYEEEE. Using reference TRBV5-6 and TRBJ1-2 for the parts outside the CDR3, the full variable domain is DAGVTQSPTHLIKTRGQQVTLRCSPKSGHDTVSWYQQALGQGPQFIFQYYEEEERQRGNFPDRFSGHQFPNYSSELNVNALLLGDSALYLCASSLVGGLNYGYTFGSGTRLTVV.

This clone was seen a handful of times. V is TRBV29-1 and J is TRBJ2-5; D possibly corresponds to TRBD2 (5 bases). Trimming cost V 6 bases and J 7 bases, with 18 bases left between them. The CDR3 is 13 amino acids. Germline V gene lookup returns CDR1 SQVTM and CDR2 ANQGSEA. In nucleotides, the CDR3 is TGCAGCGTCTGGAGGCAGAACTTCGGGACCCAGTACTTC. Its translation is CSVWRQNFGTQYF.

The V gene is TRBV7-9, the J gene TRBJ2-7; TRBD1 or TRBD2 may be the D gene (5 bases each). V dropped 5 bases and J dropped 3 bases, with 11 bases sitting between them. This CDR3 comprises 13 residues. The germline V gene has CDR1 SEHNR and CDR2 FQNEAQ (reference sequence). The CDR3 DNA follows: TGTGCCAGCAGCCCCGGGACCCGCTACGAGCAGTACTTC. This encodes CASSPGTRYEQYF. The entire variable domain, with the rest obtained from reference TRBV7-9 and TRBJ2-7, is as follows: DTGVSQNPRHKITKRGQNVTFRCDPISEHNRLYWYRQTLGQGPEFLTYFQNEAQLEKSRLLSDRFSAERPKGSFSTLEIQRTEQGDSAMYLCASSPGTRYEQYFGPGTRLTVT.

The V call is TRBV28, the J call TRBJ2-2; D is unresolved. Germline CDR1 and CDR2: MDHEN and SYDVKM. The V gene lost 4 bases and the J gene lost 6 bases, with 6 bases spanning the gap. This CDR3 comprises 12 residues. As DNA, the CDR3 is TGTGCCAGCAGTTATCCCGCCGGGGAGCTGTTTTTT. Translating gives CASSYPAGELFF.

The chain recombines TRBV9 with TRBJ1-2; D is unclear. The germline V gene encodes CDR1 SGDLS and CDR2 YYNGEE. CDR3 length: 13 amino acids. Trimming removed 0 bases from V and 7 bases from J, with 10 bases in between. The CDR3: CASSVGGSFGYTF. The DNA of the CDR3 is TGTGCCAGCAGCGTAGGCGGGTCTTTTGGCTACACCTTC. Complete variable domain (other parts from reference TRBV9 and TRBJ1-2): DSGVTQTPKHLITATGQRVTLRCSPRSGDLSVYWYQQSLDQGLQFLIQYYNGEERAKGNILERFSAQQFPDLHSELNLSSLELGDSALYFCASSVGGSFGYTFGSGTRLTVV.

The chain combines TRBV19 with TRBJ2-7; D is unresolved. Germline V gene sequence: CDR1 LNHDA, CDR2 SQIVND (reference sequence). The V gene lost 5 bases and the J gene lost 5 bases, with 7 bases spanning the gap. This CDR3 is built from 11 residues. The CDR3 loop reads CASSGWDEQYF. CDR3 DNA sequence: TGTGCCAGTAGTGGGTGGGACGAGCAGTACTTC.

This clone occurred a few times. The V and J genes are TRBV28 and TRBJ2-7; 8 nucleotides agree with TRBD1. Germline CDR1 reads MDHEN; CDR2 reads SYDVKM. The CDR3 runs to 17 residues. V dropped 1 base and J dropped 7; count of bases not matched to a gene: 15. CDR3 bases: TGTGCCAGCAGTTTATACGGGAGTGGTCAGGGGGCAGGGGAGCAGTACTTC. This gives the protein CASSLYGSGQGAGEQYF.

The gene calls are TRBV6-2 or TRBV6-3 and TRBJ2-5, with 10 bases that match TRBD1. Germline assignment: CDR1 MNHEY and CDR2 SVGEGT. The CDR3 is 18 residues long. V lost 5 bases to trimming and J lost 2 bases; unmatched junction nucleotides: 14. This chain's CDR3 is CASSMYGIWTGGQETQYF. The CDR3 bases are TGTGCCAGCAGTATGTACGGGATATGGACAGGGGGTCAAGAGACCCAGTACTTC.

The chain is built from TRBV4-1 and TRBJ1-6; D gene unclear. CDR3 size: 11 residues. The ends were cut back, 1 base at V and 15 bases at J, with 7 bases in the middle. CDR1 and CDR2 from the germline V gene are MGHRA and YSYEKL. This CDR3 reads CASSQGGDLHF. In DNA form, the CDR3 reads TGCGCCAGCAGCCAAGGAGGTGACCTCCACTTT.

J is TRBJ2-4 and V is TRBV3-1 (or the pseudogene TRBV3-2); D is ambiguous. This CDR3 is 14 amino acids long. Per germline, CDR1 LGHDT and CDR2 YNNKEL (reference sequence). The V and J ends lost 0 bases and 3 bases respectively, with 6 bases between them. CDR3: CASSQDQYKNIQYF. In DNA, the CDR3 is TGTGCCAGCAGCCAAGACCAGTACAAAAACATTCAGTACTTC.

The chain combines TRBV18 with TRBJ1-1; TRBD1 matches at 10 bases. Germline CDR1 is KGHSH and CDR2 is LQKENI. Trimming took 6 bases from V and 7 from J; bases not matched to a gene: 5. The CDR3 runs 13 residues. CDR3 sequence: CASSRQGAREAFF. In nucleotides, the CDR3 is TGTGCCAGCTCCAGACAGGGGGCCCGTGAAGCTTTCTTT.

The chain joins TRBV28 to TRBJ1-5; a possible D gene is TRBD1 (5 bases). V shed 4 bases and J shed 0 bases, with 13 bases lying between them. The CDR3 consists of 16 residues. The V gene's germline CDR1 is MDHEN and CDR2 SYDVKM. Here the CDR3 reads CASSSDKSDSNQPQHF. The CDR3, as DNA: TGTGCCAGCAGTTCGGACAAGAGCGATAGCAATCAGCCCCAGCATTTT.

The chain links TRBV25-1 to TRBJ1-6; 7 positions agree with TRBD1. V lost 5 bases, J lost 7 bases, and 8 bases stayed unmatched. This CDR3 has 15 amino acids. The germline gives CDR1 MGHDK, CDR2 SYGVNS. CDR3 nucleotide sequence: TGTGCCAGCAGTCCCGAACAGGGGTTGAATTCACCCCTCCACTTT. Encoded protein: CASSPEQGLNSPLHF.

The chain recombines TRBV6-2 or TRBV6-3 with TRBJ2-7, with D perhaps being TRBD1 or TRBD2 (6 bases each). V was trimmed by 4 bases and J by 0 bases, leaving 25 bases between them. The CDR3 runs 19 residues. In germline, CDR1 is MNHEY, CDR2 SVGEGT. The CDR3 DNA sequence: TGTGCCAGCAGTTTAACCCCCGGGGGCAGCTCGGACGGCTCCTACGAGCAGTACTTC. It specifies CASSLTPGGSSDGSYEQYF.

The chain links TRBV27 to TRBJ1-2; D is undetermined. The CDR3 length is 13 residues. With 2 bases removed from V and 8 bases from J, the gap between germline ends came to 12 bases. CDR1 and CDR2 from the germline V gene are MNHEY and SMNVEV (reference sequence). CDR3 loop: CASSLALSGGYTF. The CDR3 nucleotides are TGTGCCAGCAGTTTAGCCCTCTCCGGGGGCTACACCTTC.

The chain employs TRBV29-1 and TRBJ2-5, with no clear D. Germline V gene sequence: CDR1 SQVTM, CDR2 ANQGSEA. There are 13 residues in the CDR3. Trimming removed 4 bases at V and 1 base at J, with 10 bases between. The CDR3 bases are TGCAGCGTTGGGCCGGTCAGCCAAGAGACCCAGTACTTC. Residues: CSVGPVSQETQYF.

The rearrangement uses TRBV6-2 or TRBV6-3 and TRBJ1-5; TRBD1 matches 8 bases. Germline assignment: CDR1 MNHEY and CDR2 SVGEGT. The V gene end was trimmed by 5 bases and the J gene end by 1 base; junction bases not matched to a gene: 4. The CDR3 is 15 residues long. Written as DNA, the CDR3 is TGTGCCAGCAGTAGACAGGGGAACAGCAATCAGCCCCAGCATTTT. Translation: CASSRQGNSNQPQHF.

In this sample, this clone turned up many times. CDR3 amino acids: CASSQVNMGLVSDEQFF. The DNA for the CDR3 is TGCGCCAGCAGCCAAGTAAATATGGGGCTAGTGAGCGATGAGCAGTTCTTC. The chain employs TRBV4-1 and TRBJ2-1; maybe TRBD1 (5 bases). This CDR3 spans 17 amino acids. Trimming cost V 1 base and J 8 bases, with 21 bases left between them. The germline gives CDR1 MGHRA, CDR2 YSYEKL.

The chain has TRBV6-6 and TRBJ1-1; a possible D gene is TRBD1 (5 bases). This CDR3 contains 13 residues. V lost 5 bases, J lost 4 bases, and 11 bases lay in between. Germline CDR1 is MNHNY and CDR2 is SVGAGI (reference sequence). For the CDR3, the DNA is TGTGCCAGCAGTCCGCAGGGTGGCACTGAAGCTTTCTTT. Encoded protein: CASSPQGGTEAFF.

This clone has a single count. The CDR3 protein is CSVVGSYEQYF. CDR3 sequence (DNA): TGCAGCGTTGTAGGTAGTTACGAGCAGTACTTC. V gene TRBV29-1 combines with J gene TRBJ2-7; D is unclear. Trimming shortened V by 4 bases and J by 4 bases, and 8 bases separated the two germline ends. Germline V gives CDR1 SQVTM, CDR2 ANQGSEA. The CDR3 totals 11 residues.

The rearrangement links TRBV5-1 to TRBJ2-5; the D gene is possibly TRBD1 (6 bases). Germline-derived CDR1 and CDR2 are SGHRS and YFSETQ. Between the trimmed V and J ends, which lost 0 bases and 2 bases, there was a span of 11 bases. The CDR3 loop spans 15 amino acids. The CDR3, as DNA: TGCGCCAGCAGCTTGGATGGGACAACGCAAGAGACCCAGTACTTC. It codes for CASSLDGTTQETQYF.

This clone occurred once. The CDR3 nucleotides read TGTGCCAGTAGTATAGTTGGAGACTCTAACTATGGCTACACCTTC. Its translation: CASSIVGDSNYGYTF. This chain links TRBV19 with TRBJ1-2, with D unresolved. Germline V gene lookup returns CDR1 LNHDA and CDR2 SQIVND (reference sequence). Deletions cut 1 base from V and 0 bases from J, with 9 bases between. The CDR3 runs 15 residues.

The chain employs TRBV5-4 and TRBJ1-4, with TRBD1 matching over 8 bases. The CDR3 has 14 amino acids. The V and J ends lost 4 bases and 8 bases, in that order; junction bases with no gene match: 7. Looked up from germline, CDR1 is SGHNT and CDR2 is YYREEE (reference sequence). In DNA, the CDR3 is TGTGCCAGCAGCATTCAGGGGGCAGCAGAAAAACTGTTTTTT. It codes for CASSIQGAAEKLFF.

The V call is TRBV15, the J call TRBJ1-6; TRBD1 matches at 12 bases. Looked up from germline, CDR1 is LNHNV and CDR2 is YYDKDF (reference sequence). The junction had 3 bases not matched to a gene; V was cut back by 4 bases and J by 5 bases. This CDR3 comprises 16 residues. CDR3 residues: CATSTGQGANNSPLHF. CDR3 coding DNA: TGTGCCACCAGCACGGGACAGGGGGCAAATAATTCACCCCTCCACTTT. The complete variable domain, with remaining parts taken from reference TRBV15 and TRBJ1-6, reads DAMVIQNPRYQVTQFGKPVTLSCSQTLNHNVMYWYQQKSSQAPKLLFHYYDKDFNNEADTPDNFQSRRPNTSFCFLDIRSPGLGDTAMYLCATSTGQGANNSPLHFGNGTRLTVT.

This chain links TRBV10-3 with TRBJ1-1, with a possible D match to TRBD1 (6 bases). CDR1 and CDR2 (germline): ENHRY, SYGVKD. This CDR3 region has 14 residues. Trimming shortened V by 4 bases and J by 1 base, and 10 bases separated the two germline ends. The CDR3 loop is CAISGGAGNTEAFF. In DNA, the CDR3 is TGTGCCATCAGTGGGGGGGCCGGGAACACTGAAGCTTTCTTT.